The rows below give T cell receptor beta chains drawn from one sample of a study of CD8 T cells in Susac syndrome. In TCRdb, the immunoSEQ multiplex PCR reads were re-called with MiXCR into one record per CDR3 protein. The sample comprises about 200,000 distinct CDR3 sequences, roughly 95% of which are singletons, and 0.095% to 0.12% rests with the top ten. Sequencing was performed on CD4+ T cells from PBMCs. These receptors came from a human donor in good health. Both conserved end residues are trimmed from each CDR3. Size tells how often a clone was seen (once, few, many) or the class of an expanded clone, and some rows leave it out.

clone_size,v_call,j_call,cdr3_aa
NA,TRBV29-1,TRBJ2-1,SVGTSGFTYNEQF
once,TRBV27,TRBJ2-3,ASSLGAGNTDTQY
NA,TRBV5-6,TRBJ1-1,ASSLSSEAF
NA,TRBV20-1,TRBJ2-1,SVGGRGSSYNEQF
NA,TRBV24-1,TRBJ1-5,ATSSVLNQPQH
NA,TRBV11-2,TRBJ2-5,ASSRGWSLY
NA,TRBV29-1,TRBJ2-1,SVGTGNEQF
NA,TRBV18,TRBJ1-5,ASSPPGDGNQPQH
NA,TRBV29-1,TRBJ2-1,SVERRVNEQF
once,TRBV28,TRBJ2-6,ASMIALSGANVLT
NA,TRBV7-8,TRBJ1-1,ASSLAPANTEAF
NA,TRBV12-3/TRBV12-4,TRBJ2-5,ASRHSGGRETQY
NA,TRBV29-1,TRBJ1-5,SVETAGEPQH
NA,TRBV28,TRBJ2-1,ASILTNTPNEQF
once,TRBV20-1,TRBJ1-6,SASRRGNSPLH
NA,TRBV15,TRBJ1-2,ATSRDLSGNYGYT
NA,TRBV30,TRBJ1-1,AWSVGLVNTEAF